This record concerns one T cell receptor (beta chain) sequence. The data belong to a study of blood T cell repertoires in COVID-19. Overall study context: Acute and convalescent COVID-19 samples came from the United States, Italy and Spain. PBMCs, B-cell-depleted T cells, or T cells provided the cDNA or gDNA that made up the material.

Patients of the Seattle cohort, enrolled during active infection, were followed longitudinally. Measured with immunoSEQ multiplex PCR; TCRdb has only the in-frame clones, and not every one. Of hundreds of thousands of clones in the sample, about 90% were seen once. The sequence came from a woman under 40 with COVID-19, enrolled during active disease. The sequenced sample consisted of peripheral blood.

The CDR3 nucleotides read TGCGCCAGTGGAAGGGACTCTTCCTCAGCTAACTATGGCTACACCTTC. Translation gives CASGRDSSSANYGYTF. This sequence joins TRBV5-1 and TRBJ1-2; the D gene is possibly TRBD1 (5 bases). The CDR3 totals 16 residues. V lost 8 bases to trimming and J lost 0 bases, with 20 bases between them. Germline V gives CDR1 SGHRS, CDR2 YFSETQ.